This T cell receptor (beta chain) came from a study of T cell repertoires in cytomegalovirus infection (dated 2019 in TCRdb). Regarding the complete study: Donor HLA type was relevant to the analysis, as public TCR beta signatures indicated carriage of CMV infection together with the matching HLA type. Paper-wide results and their limitations: The ex vivo response was dominated by HLA-C-restricted CMV-specific TCR beta clonotypes, and the single most frequent clonotype in two of eight donors was supplied by these HLA-C-restricted clonotypes. In both this cohort and an independent approximately 370-donor cohort, the cumulative frequency of public TCR beta family members distinguished carriers of CMV infection plus the relevant HLA type.

From its cysteine to its phenylalanine, the CDR3 spans 15 amino acids. The entry retains the CDR3 DNA only, 45 bases that are in frame from base 1. The germline V gene encodes CDR1 LNHDA and CDR2 SQIVND (reference sequence). Trimming costs V 3 bases and J 8 bases, and their ends lie 17 bases apart. Sequencing instrument: Illumina HiSeq 1500. Starting from the raw public reads, TCRdb applied fastp trimming at Q25, assembled clones with MiXCR and retained in-frame beta chains. Each entry is one CDR3 protein sequence, shown with its most common DNA and genes. This sample gives about 260,000 distinct CDR3 sequences in total; roughly 15% of them show up just once. In total, the top ten clones hold around 8.1% of the sample. As to this clonotype: What antigen it recognizes has not been identified. Base quality data are lacking; no much larger clone is found one base away.

Specimen: PBMCs. This chain is built from TRBV19 and TRBJ2-1; the D gene could be TRBD1 or TRBD2, each one agreeing over 5 bases. The sequence was collected from a human donor in good health (CMV status not recorded). Some clones in this sample may be carry-over from other donors' samples. In nucleotide form, the sequence is TGTGCCAGTAGTATCAGGGACCCCGCCCAGGATGAGCAGTTCTTC. It encodes CASSIRDPAQDEQFF.